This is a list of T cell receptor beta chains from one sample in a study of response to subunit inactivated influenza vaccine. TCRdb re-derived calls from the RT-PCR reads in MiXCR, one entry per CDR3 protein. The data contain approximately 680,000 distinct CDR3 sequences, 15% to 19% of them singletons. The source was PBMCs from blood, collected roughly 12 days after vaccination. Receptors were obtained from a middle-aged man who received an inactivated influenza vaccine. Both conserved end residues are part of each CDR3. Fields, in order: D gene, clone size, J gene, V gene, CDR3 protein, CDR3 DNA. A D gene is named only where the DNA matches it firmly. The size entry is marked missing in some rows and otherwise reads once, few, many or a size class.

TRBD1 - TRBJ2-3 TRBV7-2 CASREGGWDTQYF TGTGCCAGCAGAGAAGGGGGCTGGGATACGCAGTATTTT
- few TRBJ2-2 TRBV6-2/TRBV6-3 CASSYDRGSSGELFF TGTGCCAGCAGTTACGACCGGGGAAGCTCCGGGGAGCTGTTTTTT
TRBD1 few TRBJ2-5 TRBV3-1 CASSQARTGGGTQYF TGTGCCAGCAGCCAAGCCCGGACAGGGGGTGGGACCCAGTACTTC
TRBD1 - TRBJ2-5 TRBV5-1 CASSLNRGSETQYF TGCGCCAGCAGCTTGAACAGGGGGTCAGAGACCCAGTACTTC
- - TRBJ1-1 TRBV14 CASSPGGSLNTEAFF TGTGCCAGCAGCCCGGGTGGGTCGTTGAACACTGAAGCTTTCTTT
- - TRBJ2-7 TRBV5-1 CASSLTGDKAYEQYF TGCGCCAGCAGCTTGACCGGGGACAAGGCCTACGAGCAGTACTTC
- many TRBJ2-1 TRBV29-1 CSVEAQGNEQFF TGCAGCGTTGAAGCGCAGGGGAATGAGCAGTTCTTC
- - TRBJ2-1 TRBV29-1 CSVGQANEQFF TGCAGCGTTGGGCAGGCCAATGAGCAGTTCTTC
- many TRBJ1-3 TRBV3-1 CASSQDFGGNTIYF TGTGCCAGCAGCCAAGACTTTGGAGGAAACACCATATATTTT
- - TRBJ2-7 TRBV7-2 CASSFTDTSYEQYF TGTGCCAGCAGCTTTACCGACACAAGCTACGAGCAGTACTTC
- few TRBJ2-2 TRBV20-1 CSARDFLEANTGELFF TGCAGTGCTAGAGATTTCTTGGAAGCGAACACCGGGGAGCTGTTTTTT
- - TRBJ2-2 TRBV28 CASRGLENTGELFF TGTGCCAGCAGGGGGTTGGAGAACACCGGGGAGCTGTTTTTT
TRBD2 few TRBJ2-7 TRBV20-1 CSAKLGAGDEQYF TGCAGTGCTAAGCTTGGAGCGGGAGACGAGCAGTACTTC